The T cell receptor (beta chain) described here comes from a study of beta chain features in type 1 diabetes. This clone showed up just a few times. CDR3 length equals 15 residues. Trimming cost V 0 bases and J 5 bases; bases outside gene matches: 5. Germline CDR1 and CDR2: SGHRS and YFSETQ. Expressed TCRB transcripts got sequenced, as all isolated RNA was reverse transcribed. Assay used: immunoSEQ multiplex PCR; TCRdb lists only in-frame clones, some missing. The table lists under 500,000 clones, over 25% of them singletons. This clonotype was sampled from a man between 18 and 29 years old in good health. The material sequenced was naive CD4+ T cells from blood. The chain links TRBV5-1 to TRBJ2-3; 8 bases line up with TRBD2. The CDR3 protein is CASSLEAGVVDTQYF. In DNA, the CDR3 is TGCGCCAGCAGCTTGGAAGCGGGAGTGGTAGATACGCAGTATTTT. Full variable domain (missing parts from reference TRBV5-1 and TRBJ2-3): KAGVTQTPRYLIKTRGQQVTLSCSPISGHRSVSWYQQTPGQGLQFLFEYFSETQRNKGNFPGRFSGRQFSNSRSEMNVSTLELGDSALYLCASSLEAGVVDTQYFGPGTRLTVL.